This TCR beta chain was sequenced during a study of human thymus T cells. Using immunoSEQ multiplex PCR, the repertoire was profiled, and TCRdb retains in-frame clones only, with some absent. This table has tens of thousands of clones, 95% appearing once. Thymic resections from corrective heart surgery supplied the tissue. The receptor was isolated from a girl under three years old with a congenital heart defect but otherwise immunologically healthy. Specimen: thymus tissue.

The CDR3 loop is CASSQEGKRSTEAFF. CDR3 DNA sequence: TGCGCCAGCAGCCAAGAGGGGAAGAGGAGCACTGAAGCTTTCTTT. The gene calls are TRBV4-3 and TRBJ1-1, with D unclear. Germline CDR1 and CDR2: LGHNA and YSLEER. V was clipped by 0 bases and J by 4 bases, with 12 bases between them. This CDR3 region has 15 residues.